Listed below are T cell receptor beta chains from one sample, sequenced in a study of blood T cell repertoires in COVID-19. The repertoire was sequenced with immunoSEQ multiplex PCR; TCRdb's copy has only in-frame clones and lacks some. The sample holds 300,000 to 350,000 clones, about nine tenths seen once. The sample consisted of PBMCs or T cells enriched from blood (not recorded which). Every receptor here comes from a young woman who had been exposed to COVID-19. The CDR3 runs from the conserved cysteine through the conserved F or W. The order of the fields is clone size, V gene, D gene, J gene, CDR3 DNA, CDR3 protein. A D gene is named only where the DNA matches it firmly. Rows give clone size only sometimes, using once, few, many, or a class for an expanded clone.

clone size: -
V gene: TRBV12-3/TRBV12-4
D gene: -
J gene: TRBJ1-6
CDR3 DNA: TGTGCCAGCAGTTTGGGGGGACTTTCACCCCTCCACTTT
CDR3 protein: CASSLGGLSPLHF

clone size: once
V gene: TRBV6-5
D gene: -
J gene: TRBJ1-1
CDR3 DNA: TGTGCCAGCATCGCCATTGGACCAGGGGTCGGAGCTTTCTTT
CDR3 protein: CASIAIGPGVGAFF

clone size: -
V gene: TRBV7-9
D gene: TRBD2
J gene: TRBJ2-1
CDR3 DNA: TGTGCCAGCAGCTCGACCCCGGGACTAGTAGACAATGAGCAGTTCTTC
CDR3 protein: CASSSTPGLVDNEQFF

clone size: -
V gene: TRBV28
D gene: TRBD2
J gene: TRBJ2-5
CDR3 DNA: TGTGCCAGCAGTTCCCGCCCCTTCGGCGGGAGAGAGACCCAGTACTTC
CDR3 protein: CASSSRPFGGRETQYF

clone size: -
V gene: TRBV10-3
D gene: -
J gene: TRBJ2-1
CDR3 DNA: TGTGCCACCGGGGGGCGGGAGATCAATGAGCAGTTCTTC
CDR3 protein: CATGGREINEQFF

clone size: -
V gene: TRBV28
D gene: -
J gene: TRBJ1-5
CDR3 DNA: TGTGCCAGCACGAGAGTAGATCAGCCCCAGCATTTT
CDR3 protein: CASTRVDQPQHF

clone size: -
V gene: TRBV15
D gene: -
J gene: TRBJ2-5
CDR3 DNA: TGTGCCACCAGCGGATTACGGGGGCAAGAGACCCAGTACTTC
CDR3 protein: CATSGLRGQETQYF

clone size: -
V gene: TRBV19
D gene: TRBD1
J gene: TRBJ1-3
CDR3 DNA: TGTGCCAGTAGTTGGCTGGCCGGACAGGGGCAAAACACCATATATTTT
CDR3 protein: CASSWLAGQGQNTIYF

clone size: -
V gene: TRBV10-3
D gene: -
J gene: TRBJ2-1
CDR3 DNA: TGTGCCATCAGTGAGTCGACGGGTTCTGGATCGCAAAGCTCCTACAATGAGCAGTTCTTC
CDR3 protein: CAISESTGSGSQSSYNEQFF

clone size: -
V gene: TRBV18
D gene: TRBD1
J gene: TRBJ1-2
CDR3 DNA: TGTGCCAGCTCACCAGGACAGGGGGATGGCTACACCTTC
CDR3 protein: CASSPGQGDGYTF

clone size: -
V gene: TRBV5-1
D gene: TRBD2
J gene: TRBJ2-3
CDR3 DNA: TGCGCCAGCAGCTTGGCCCTAGCGGCTAGCACAGATACGCAGTATTTT
CDR3 protein: CASSLALAASTDTQYF

clone size: -
V gene: TRBV18
D gene: TRBD2
J gene: TRBJ2-7
CDR3 DNA: TGTGCCAGCTCGCGACTAGCCTCAAGGGGCGAGCAGTACTTC
CDR3 protein: CASSRLASRGEQYF

clone size: -
V gene: TRBV5-5
D gene: TRBD1
J gene: TRBJ1-2
CDR3 DNA: TGTGCCAGCAGCTTGGCCACGGGTGACAGGGGGCAAGGCTACACCTTC
CDR3 protein: CASSLATGDRGQGYTF

clone size: -
V gene: TRBV18
D gene: -
J gene: TRBJ2-7
CDR3 DNA: TGTGCCAGCTCCCCTTCTCCTCTACTTACGAGCTCCTACGAGCAGTACTTC
CDR3 protein: CASSPSPLLTSSYEQYF

clone size: -
V gene: TRBV11-3
D gene: TRBD2
J gene: TRBJ2-7
CDR3 DNA: TGTGCCAGCAGCTTACCCCCTGCTAGCGGGAGAAGGACCTACGAGCAGTACTTC
CDR3 protein: CASSLPPASGRRTYEQYF

clone size: -
V gene: TRBV18
D gene: TRBD1
J gene: TRBJ1-2
CDR3 DNA: TGTGCCAGCTCACCACGGACAGGGGTGATCTATGGCTACACCTTC
CDR3 protein: CASSPRTGVIYGYTF

clone size: -
V gene: TRBV10-3
D gene: -
J gene: TRBJ1-6
CDR3 DNA: TGTGCCATCAGTGAGCCGCAGGGTTCACCCCTCCACTTT
CDR3 protein: CAISEPQGSPLHF

clone size: -
V gene: TRBV28
D gene: TRBD1
J gene: TRBJ1-1
CDR3 DNA: TGTGCCAGCATTCTCAGGGGGACTGAAGCTTTCTTT
CDR3 protein: CASILRGTEAFF

clone size: -
V gene: TRBV7-3
D gene: -
J gene: TRBJ2-1
CDR3 DNA: TGTGCCAGCAGTACAGGGGGGGACAATGAGCAGTTCTTC
CDR3 protein: CASSTGGDNEQFF

clone size: -
V gene: TRBV28
D gene: TRBD1
J gene: TRBJ1-1
CDR3 DNA: TGTGCCAGCAGTTCCCGGGACAGGGGGCTGGGGACTGAAGCTTTCTTT
CDR3 protein: CASSSRDRGLGTEAFF

clone size: -
V gene: TRBV5-1
D gene: TRBD1
J gene: TRBJ1-6
CDR3 DNA: TGCGCCAGCAGCTCGGGACAGGGGGCCGGCTCCTATAATTCACCCCTCCACTTT
CDR3 protein: CASSSGQGAGSYNSPLHF

clone size: -
V gene: TRBV18
D gene: -
J gene: TRBJ2-5
CDR3 DNA: TGTGCCAGCTCACCTTTTACCCCGACAGATCAAGAGACCCAGTACTTC
CDR3 protein: CASSPFTPTDQETQYF

clone size: -
V gene: TRBV6-2/TRBV6-3
D gene: -
J gene: TRBJ2-1
CDR3 DNA: TGTGCCAGCAGTCAAAGACAGCTCCAGTTCTTC
CDR3 protein: CASSQRQLQFF

clone size: -
V gene: TRBV19
D gene: -
J gene: TRBJ1-5
CDR3 DNA: TGTGCCAGTAGTCTTAAGCGGGGGGGGCAGCCCCAGCATTTT
CDR3 protein: CASSLKRGGQPQHF

clone size: -
V gene: TRBV12-3/TRBV12-4
D gene: TRBD2
J gene: TRBJ2-7
CDR3 DNA: TGTGCCAGCAGGGGACCGGGGGGGGAGCAGTACTTC
CDR3 protein: CASRGPGGEQYF